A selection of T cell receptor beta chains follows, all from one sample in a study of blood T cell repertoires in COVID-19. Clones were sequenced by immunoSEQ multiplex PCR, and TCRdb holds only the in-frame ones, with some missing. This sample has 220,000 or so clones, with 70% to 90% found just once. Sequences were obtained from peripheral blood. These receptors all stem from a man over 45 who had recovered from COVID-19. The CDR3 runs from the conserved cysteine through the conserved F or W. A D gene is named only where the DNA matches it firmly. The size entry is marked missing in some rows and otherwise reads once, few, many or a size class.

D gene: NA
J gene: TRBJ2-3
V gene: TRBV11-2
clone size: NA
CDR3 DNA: TGTGCCAGCAGCTTACGGGGATATAGCACAGATACGCAGTATTTT
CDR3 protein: CASSLRGYSTDTQYF

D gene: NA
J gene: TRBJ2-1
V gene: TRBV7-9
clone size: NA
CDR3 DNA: TGTGCCAGCAGCCCGGGACTTGGCGCGTTCTTC
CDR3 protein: CASSPGLGAFF

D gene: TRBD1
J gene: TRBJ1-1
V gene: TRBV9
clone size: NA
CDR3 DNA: TGTGCCAGCAGCGTAACAGGGGGCCCGAACACTGAAGCTTTCTTT
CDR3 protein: CASSVTGGPNTEAFF

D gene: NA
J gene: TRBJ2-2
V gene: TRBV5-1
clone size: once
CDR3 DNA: TGCGCCAGCAGCTTCCCCCGGGACATGAACACCGGGGAGCTGTTTTTT
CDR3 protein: CASSFPRDMNTGELFF

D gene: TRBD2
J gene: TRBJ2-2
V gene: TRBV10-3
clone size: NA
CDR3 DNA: TGTGCCATCAGTACATCCGGGACTAGCGGACCGAACACCGGGGAGCTGTTTTTT
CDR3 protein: CAISTSGTSGPNTGELFF

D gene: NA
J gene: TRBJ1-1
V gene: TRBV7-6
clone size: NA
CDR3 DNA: TGTGCCAGCAGCTTACAGGGCTGGGGTTACGCTGAAGCTTTCTTT
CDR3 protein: CASSLQGWGYAEAFF

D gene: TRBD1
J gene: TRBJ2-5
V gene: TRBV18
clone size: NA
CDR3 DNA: TGTGCCAGCTCACTGGGACAGCAAGAGACCCAGTACTTC
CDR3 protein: CASSLGQQETQYF

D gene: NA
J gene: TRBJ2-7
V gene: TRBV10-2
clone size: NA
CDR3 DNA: TGCGCCAGCAGTGAGGCGGTAAGCTCCTACGAGCAGTACTTC
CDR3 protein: CASSEAVSSYEQYF

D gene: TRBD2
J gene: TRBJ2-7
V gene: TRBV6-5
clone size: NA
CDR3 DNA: TGTGCCAGCAGTTCCCCGGGACTAGCGGGCCACTACGAGCAGTACTTC
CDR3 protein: CASSSPGLAGHYEQYF

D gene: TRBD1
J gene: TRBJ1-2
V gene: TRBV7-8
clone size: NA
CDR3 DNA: TGTGCCAGCAGTCACCGGTCAGGGGGCGTCCTCGGCTATGGCTACACCTTC
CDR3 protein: CASSHRSGGVLGYGYTF

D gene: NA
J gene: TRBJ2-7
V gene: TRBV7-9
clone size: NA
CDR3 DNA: TGTGCCAGCAGCTTAACCGGGGTAGGCGAGCAGTACTTC
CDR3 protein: CASSLTGVGEQYF

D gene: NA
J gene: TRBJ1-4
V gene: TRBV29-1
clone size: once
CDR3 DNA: TGCAGCGTTTCAGGGCCGGCTAATGAAAAACTGTTTTTT
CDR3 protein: CSVSGPANEKLFF

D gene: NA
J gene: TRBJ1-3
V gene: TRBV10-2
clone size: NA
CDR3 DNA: TGCGCCAGCACCTCGATTCAGGGCTCTGGAAACACCATATATTTT
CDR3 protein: CASTSIQGSGNTIYF

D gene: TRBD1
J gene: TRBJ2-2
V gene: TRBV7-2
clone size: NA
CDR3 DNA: TGTGCCAGCAGCATCGCCGGGACAGGGTCCACCGGGGAGCTGTTTTTT
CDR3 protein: CASSIAGTGSTGELFF

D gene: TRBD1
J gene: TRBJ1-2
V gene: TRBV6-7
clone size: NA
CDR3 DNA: TGTGCCAGCAGTTTCCGACAGGGGCTGAACTATGGCTACACCTTC
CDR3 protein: CASSFRQGLNYGYTF

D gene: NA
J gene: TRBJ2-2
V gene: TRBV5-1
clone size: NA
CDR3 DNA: TGCGCCAGCAGCTTGGGCGGGAACACCGGGGAGCTGTTTTTT
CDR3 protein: CASSLGGNTGELFF

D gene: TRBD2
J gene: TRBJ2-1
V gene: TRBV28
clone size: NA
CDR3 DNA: TGTGCCAGCAGTCGGACTAGCGGAAACAATGAGCAGTTCTTC
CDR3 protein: CASSRTSGNNEQFF

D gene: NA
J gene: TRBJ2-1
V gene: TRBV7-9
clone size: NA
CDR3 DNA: TGTGCCAGCAACACCGATGCGGGGAGGCAGTTCTTC
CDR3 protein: CASNTDAGRQFF

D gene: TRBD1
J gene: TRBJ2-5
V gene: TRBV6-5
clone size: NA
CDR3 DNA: TGTGCCAGCAGTTTGGACAGGGGGCACGAGACCCAGTACTTC
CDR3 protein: CASSLDRGHETQYF

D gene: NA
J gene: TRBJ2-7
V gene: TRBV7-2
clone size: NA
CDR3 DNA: TGTGCCACCGGGTTGCGGTACGAGCAGTACTTC
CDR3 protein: CATGLRYEQYF

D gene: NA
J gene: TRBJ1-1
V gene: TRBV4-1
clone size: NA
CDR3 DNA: TGCGCCAGCAGCAATCCACAGGGTATGTACACTGAAGCTTTCTTT
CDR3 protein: CASSNPQGMYTEAFF

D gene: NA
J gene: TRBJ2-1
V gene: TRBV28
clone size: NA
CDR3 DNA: TGTGCCAGCAGTTTGTCGCGGGGCCGGGCGGGATTTAATGAGCAGTTCTTC
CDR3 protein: CASSLSRGRAGFNEQFF

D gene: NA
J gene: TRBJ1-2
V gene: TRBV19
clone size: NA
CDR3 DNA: TGTGCCAGTGCAACAACCCCGGGGACTAACTATGGCTACACCTTC
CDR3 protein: CASATTPGTNYGYTF

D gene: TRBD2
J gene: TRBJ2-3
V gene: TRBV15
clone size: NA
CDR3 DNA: TGTGCCACCAGCAGAAGGGCGGGAGTTCCAGATACGCAGTATTTT
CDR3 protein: CATSRRAGVPDTQYF

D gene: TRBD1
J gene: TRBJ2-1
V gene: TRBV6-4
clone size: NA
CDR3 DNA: TGTGCCAGCAGTGACAGGGCAGGGGGCGACTACAATGAGCAGTTCTTC
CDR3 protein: CASSDRAGGDYNEQFF

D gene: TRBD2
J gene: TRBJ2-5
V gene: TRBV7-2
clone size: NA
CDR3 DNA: TGTGCCAGCAGCGCCGGGACTAGCGGGTTTACACTGGAGACCCAGTACTTC
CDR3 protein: CASSAGTSGFTLETQYF

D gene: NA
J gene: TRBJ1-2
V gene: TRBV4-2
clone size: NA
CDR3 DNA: TGTGCCAGCAGCCCCAGGGGCTATGGCTACACCTTC
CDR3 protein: CASSPRGYGYTF

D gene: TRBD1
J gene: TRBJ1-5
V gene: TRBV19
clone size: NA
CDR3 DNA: TGTGCCAGTAGCCCCGGACAGGGGGGAAATAGCAATCAGCCCCAGCATTTT
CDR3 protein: CASSPGQGGNSNQPQHF

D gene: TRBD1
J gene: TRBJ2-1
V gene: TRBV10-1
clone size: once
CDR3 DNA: TGCGCCAGCAGCGAGCTCGGGACAGGGGCGCTAAATGAGCAGTTCTTC
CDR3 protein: CASSELGTGALNEQFF

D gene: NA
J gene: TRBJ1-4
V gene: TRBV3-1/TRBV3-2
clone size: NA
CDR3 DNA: TGTGCCAGCAGCCAAGATCCCCTTTTGGGCAATGAAAAACTGTTTTTT
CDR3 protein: CASSQDPLLGNEKLFF

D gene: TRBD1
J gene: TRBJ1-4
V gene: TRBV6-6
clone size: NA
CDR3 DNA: TGTGCCAGCTTCGCTGGACAGGGAAGTAATGAAAAACTGTTTTTT
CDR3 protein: CASFAGQGSNEKLFF

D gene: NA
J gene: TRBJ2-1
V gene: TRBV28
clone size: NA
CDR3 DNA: TGTGCCAGCAGCCCCCCAACCGGGAGCAAGCAGTTCTTC
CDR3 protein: CASSPPTGSKQFF

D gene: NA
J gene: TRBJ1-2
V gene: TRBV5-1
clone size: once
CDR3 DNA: TGCGCCAGCAGCTTGGCCAGTCGTCCCAACTATGGCTACACCTTC
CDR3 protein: CASSLASRPNYGYTF

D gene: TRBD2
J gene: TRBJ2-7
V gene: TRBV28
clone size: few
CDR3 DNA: TGTGCCAGCAGTCCACGGACTAGCGGATACTACGAGCAGTACTTC
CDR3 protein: CASSPRTSGYYEQYF

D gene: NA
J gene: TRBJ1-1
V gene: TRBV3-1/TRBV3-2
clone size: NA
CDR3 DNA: TGTGCCAGCAGCCGGAGGACAGATGAAGCTTTCTTT
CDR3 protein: CASSRRTDEAFF

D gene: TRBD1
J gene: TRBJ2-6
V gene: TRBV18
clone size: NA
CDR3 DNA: TGTGCCAGCTCACCAAGGACAGGGGGGGGATCTGGGGCCAACGTCCTGACTTTC
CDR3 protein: CASSPRTGGGSGANVLTF

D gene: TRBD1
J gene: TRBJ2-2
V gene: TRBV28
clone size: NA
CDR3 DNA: TGTGCCAGCAGTTCACAGGGGGTCACCGGGGAGCTGTTTTTT
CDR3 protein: CASSSQGVTGELFF

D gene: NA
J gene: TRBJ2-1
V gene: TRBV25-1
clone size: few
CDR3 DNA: TGTGCCAGCAGTGAACACCGAACAGACAATGAGCAGTTCTTC
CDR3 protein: CASSEHRTDNEQFF

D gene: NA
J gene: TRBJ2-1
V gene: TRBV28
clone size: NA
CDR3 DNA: TGTGCCAGCATGCGAGCCCCGGACAGACCGAATGAGCAGTTCTTC
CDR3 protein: CASMRAPDRPNEQFF

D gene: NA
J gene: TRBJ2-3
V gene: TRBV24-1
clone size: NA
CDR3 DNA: TGTGCCACCAGTGCGATGGCCAGCACAGATACGCAGTATTTT
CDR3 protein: CATSAMASTDTQYF

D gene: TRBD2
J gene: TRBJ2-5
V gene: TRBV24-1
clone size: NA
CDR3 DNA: TGTGCCACCAGTGAGGGTAGCGGGAGGGAGCAAGAGACCCAGTACTTC
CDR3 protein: CATSEGSGREQETQYF

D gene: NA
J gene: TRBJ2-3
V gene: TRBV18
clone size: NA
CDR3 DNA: TGTGCCAGCTCACCTAACCACGGTTCTTCAGATACGCAGTATTTT
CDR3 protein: CASSPNHGSSDTQYF

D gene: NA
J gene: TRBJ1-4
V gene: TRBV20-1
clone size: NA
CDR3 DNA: TGCAGTGCTCCGGAGTTCGAAAAACTGTTTTTT
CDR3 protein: CSAPEFEKLFF

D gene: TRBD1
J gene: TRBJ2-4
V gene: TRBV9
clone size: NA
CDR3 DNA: TGTGCCAGCAGCGGGGACAGGGGGCGCGATTGGGCCAAAAACATTCAGTACTTC
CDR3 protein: CASSGDRGRDWAKNIQYF

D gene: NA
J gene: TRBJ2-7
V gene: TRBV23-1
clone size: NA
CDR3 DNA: TGCGCCAGAACCTCAACTGGCTACGAGCAGTACTTC
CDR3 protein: CARTSTGYEQYF

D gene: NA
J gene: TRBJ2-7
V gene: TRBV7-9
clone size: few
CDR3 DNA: TGTGCCAGCAGCTTAACTAGCCGCGAGCAGTACTTC
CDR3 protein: CASSLTSREQYF

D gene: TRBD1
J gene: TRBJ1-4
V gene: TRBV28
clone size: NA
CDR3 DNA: TGTGCCAGCAGTTTATTTAGACAGGGCTATGAAAAACTGTTTTTT
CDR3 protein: CASSLFRQGYEKLFF